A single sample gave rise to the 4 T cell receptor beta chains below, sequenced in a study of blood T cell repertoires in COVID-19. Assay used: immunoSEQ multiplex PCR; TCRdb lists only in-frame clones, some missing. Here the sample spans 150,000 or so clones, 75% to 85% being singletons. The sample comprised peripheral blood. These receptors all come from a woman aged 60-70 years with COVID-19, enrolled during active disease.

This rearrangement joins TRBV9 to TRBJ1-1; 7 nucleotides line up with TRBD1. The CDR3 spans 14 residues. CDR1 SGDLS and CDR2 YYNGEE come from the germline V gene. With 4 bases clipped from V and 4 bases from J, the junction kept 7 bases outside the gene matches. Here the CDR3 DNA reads TGTGCCAGCAGCTCGCGGACAGGACCCACTGAAGCTTTCTTT. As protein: CASSSRTGPTEAFF.

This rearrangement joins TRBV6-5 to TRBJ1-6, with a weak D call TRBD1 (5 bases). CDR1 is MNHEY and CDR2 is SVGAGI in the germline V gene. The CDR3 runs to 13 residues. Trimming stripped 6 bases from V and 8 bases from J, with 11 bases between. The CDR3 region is CASSADSYSPLHF. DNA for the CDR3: TGTGCCAGCAGCGCAGACAGCTATTCACCCCTCCACTTT.

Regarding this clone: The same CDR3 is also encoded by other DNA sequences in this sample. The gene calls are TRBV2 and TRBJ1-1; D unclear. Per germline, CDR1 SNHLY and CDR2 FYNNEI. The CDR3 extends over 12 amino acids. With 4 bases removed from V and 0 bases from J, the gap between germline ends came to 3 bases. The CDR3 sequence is CASSVMNTEAFF. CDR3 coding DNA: TGTGCCAGCAGTGTCATGAACACTGAAGCTTTCTTT.

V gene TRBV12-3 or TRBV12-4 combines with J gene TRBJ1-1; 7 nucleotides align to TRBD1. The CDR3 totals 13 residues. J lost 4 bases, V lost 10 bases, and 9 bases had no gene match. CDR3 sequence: CATIQQGLTEAFF. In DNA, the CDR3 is TGTGCCACGATACAACAGGGGCTCACTGAAGCTTTCTTT.